What follows are 2 T cell receptor beta chains derived from one specimen sequenced in a study of blood T cell repertoires in COVID-19. The table came from immunoSEQ multiplex PCR; TCRdb's copy has only in-frame clones and leaves some out. The sample includes approximately 130,000 clones, 86% seen only once; the top ten take 15% to 20%. Sample: peripheral blood. The receptors derive from a woman aged 45-59 years who had recovered from COVID-19.

The chain couples TRBV4-1 to TRBJ1-5; D gene uncertain. The CDR3 contains 14 residues. V lost 4 bases, J lost 6 bases, and 13 bases lay in between. Germline values: CDR1 MGHRA, CDR2 YSYEKL. The CDR3 is CASSPIRLSQPQHF. As DNA, the CDR3 is TGCGCCAGCAGCCCGATCCGGTTGAGTCAGCCCCAGCATTTT.

This clone appeared once. This chain's CDR3 is CASSQAGSRQETQYF. The CDR3 DNA sequence: TGTGCCAGCAGCCAAGCGGGGTCGAGGCAAGAGACCCAGTACTTC. V usage is TRBV3-1 (or the pseudogene TRBV3-2) and J usage is TRBJ2-5, with D perhaps matching TRBD2 (5 bases). Between the trimmed V and J ends, which lost 1 base and 2 bases, there was a span of 11 bases. CDR3 length equals 15 residues. The germline V gene has CDR1 LGHDT and CDR2 YNNKEL (reference sequence).